This TCR beta chain was recovered during a study of neoadjuvant anti-PD-1 for oral cavity cancer. Patients had newly diagnosed, untreated stage II-IVA oral cavity squamous cell carcinoma. TCRdb's table, derived via immunoSEQ multiplex PCR, lists solely in-frame clones and lacks some. The sample holds tens of thousands of clones, over 70% seen once. The material sequenced was PBMCs, taken before nivolumab (anti-PD-1) treatment. The receptor comes from a person aged 40-85 years with oral cavity squamous cell carcinoma.

The CDR3 coding sequence is TGTGCCAGCAGTTCGCATTCAAACTATGGCTACACCTTC. This gives the protein CASSSHSNYGYTF. This chain joins TRBV27 and TRBJ1-2; no reliable D call. This CDR3 spans 13 amino acids. V gave up 4 bases and J gave up 2 bases, with 8 bases separating them. The germline V gene encodes CDR1 MNHEY and CDR2 SMNVEV (reference sequence).